The T cell receptor beta chain described here comes from a study of CD8 T cells in ankylosing spondylitis. Study results and limitations: A motif in TCR beta, a set of roughly eight highly homologous variants, appeared characteristic of ankylosing spondylitis blood.

This clonotype was observed a few times. Its matching antigen is unknown. CDR3 length equals 17 residues. V lost 6 bases to trimming and J lost 0 bases; unmatched junction nucleotides: 11. In germline, CDR1 is MDHEN, CDR2 SYDVKM. TCRdb re-called the 5' RACE reads with MiXCR, one entry per CDR3 protein. This table holds 200,000 to 250,000 distinct CDR3 sequences, around 20% found once. V usage is TRBV28 and J usage is TRBJ2-1; 7 bases fit TRBD1. Sample: blood, either unsorted or a sorted T cell fraction (not recorded which). The receptor comes from a male donor with ankylosing spondylitis. DNA of the CDR3: TGTGCCAGCAGCATTACGGTGGGGGACAGCTCCTACAATGAGCAGTTCTTC. Translation: CASSITVGDSSYNEQFF.